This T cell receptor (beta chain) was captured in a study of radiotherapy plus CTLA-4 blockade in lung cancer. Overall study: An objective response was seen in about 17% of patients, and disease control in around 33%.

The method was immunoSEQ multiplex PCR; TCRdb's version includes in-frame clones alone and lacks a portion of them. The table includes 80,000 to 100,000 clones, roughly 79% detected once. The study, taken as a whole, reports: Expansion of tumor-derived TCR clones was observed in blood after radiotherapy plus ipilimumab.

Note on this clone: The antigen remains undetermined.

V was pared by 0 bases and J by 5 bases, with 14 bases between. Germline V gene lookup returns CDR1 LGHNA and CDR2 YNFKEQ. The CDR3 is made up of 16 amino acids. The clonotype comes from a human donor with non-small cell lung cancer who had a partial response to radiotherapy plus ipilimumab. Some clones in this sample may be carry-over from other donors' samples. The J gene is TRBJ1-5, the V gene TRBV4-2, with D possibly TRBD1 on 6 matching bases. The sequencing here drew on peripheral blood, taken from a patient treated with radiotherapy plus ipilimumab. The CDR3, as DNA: TGTGCCAGCAGCCAAGAGAGAGGGGGTTGGGATCAGCCCCAGCATTTT. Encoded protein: CASSQERGGWDQPQHF.